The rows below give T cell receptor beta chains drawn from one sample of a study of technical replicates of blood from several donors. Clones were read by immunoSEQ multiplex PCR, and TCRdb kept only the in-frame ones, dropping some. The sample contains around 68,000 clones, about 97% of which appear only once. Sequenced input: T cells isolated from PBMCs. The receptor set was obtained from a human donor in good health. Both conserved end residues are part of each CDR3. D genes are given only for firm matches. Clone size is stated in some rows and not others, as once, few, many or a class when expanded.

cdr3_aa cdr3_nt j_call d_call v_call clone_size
CSVEGILATDTQYF TGCAGCGTTGAAGGGATTCTAGCCACAGATACGCAGTATTTT TRBJ2-3 . TRBV29-1 .
CASSRTSGSNSLSDTQYF TGTGCCAGCAGCCGGACTAGCGGGAGTAATAGTTTATCAGATACGCAGTATTTT TRBJ2-3 TRBD2 TRBV7-7 .
CASSGGTGSSYNEQFF TGCGCCAGCAGCGGGGGGACGGGAAGCTCCTACAATGAGCAGTTCTTC TRBJ2-1 . TRBV5-1 .
CSVARADTYEQYF TGCAGCGTTGCTCGAGCGGATACCTACGAGCAGTACTTC TRBJ2-7 . TRBV29-1 .
CSVTTSGSREQYF TGCAGCGTGACGACTAGCGGTTCACGAGAGCAGTACTTC TRBJ2-7 TRBD2 TRBV29-1 .
CASSTGAPYGYTF TGTGCCAGTAGTACAGGGGCCCCATATGGCTACACCTTC TRBJ1-2 . TRBV19 .
CASSLASGRVNEQFF TGCGCCAGCAGCTTGGCTAGCGGGAGGGTGAATGAGCAGTTCTTC TRBJ2-1 TRBD2 TRBV5-1 once
CASSGGLGLATDTQYF TGTGCCAGCAGTGGAGGTCTCGGACTAGCGACAGATACGCAGTATTTT TRBJ2-3 TRBD2 TRBV2 .
CASSELGGYEQYF TGTGCCAGCAGTGAATTGGGGGGCTACGAGCAGTACTTC TRBJ2-7 . TRBV25-1 .
CASSSGLAVTDTQYF TGTGCCAGCAGTTCGGGACTAGCGGTGACAGATACGCAGTATTTT TRBJ2-3 TRBD2 TRBV25-1 .
CASSQGDYSYNEQFF TGCGCCAGCAGCCAGGGGGACTACTCATACAATGAGCAGTTCTTC TRBJ2-1 TRBD2 TRBV4-3 .
CASSLASLYEQYF TGCGCCAGCAGCTTGGCGTCCCTCTACGAGCAGTACTTC TRBJ2-7 . TRBV5-1 .
CASSVTGKVNTEAFF TGTGCCAGCAGCGTTACAGGGAAAGTGAACACTGAAGCTTTCTTT TRBJ1-1 . TRBV9 .
CASSLDRREPQHF TGTGCCAGCAGCTTAGATCGACGGGAACCCCAGCATTTT TRBJ1-5 . TRBV11-2 .
CASTPKGAGASYEQYF TGTGCCAGCACCCCTAAGGGGGCAGGGGCCTCCTACGAGCAGTACTTC TRBJ2-7 TRBD1 TRBV7-9 .
CASRLSGGGGNYGYTF TGTGCCAGCAGACTTTCCGGGGGAGGCGGGAACTATGGCTACACCTTC TRBJ1-2 . TRBV6-6 .
CASSSGIMGEKLFF TGTGCCAGCAGCTCCGGGATAATGGGTGAAAAACTGTTTTTT TRBJ1-4 . TRBV7-9 .
CASSGSGLAYNEQFF TGTGCCAGCAGCGGGAGCGGGCTCGCCTACAATGAGCAGTTCTTC TRBJ2-1 . TRBV9 .
CASTTSGRAGEQFF TGTGCCAGCACGACTAGCGGGAGGGCCGGTGAGCAGTTCTTC TRBJ2-1 TRBD2 TRBV18 .
CASSSIAGSEQYF TGTGCCAGCAGTTCTATAGCGGGATCCGAGCAGTACTTC TRBJ2-7 TRBD2 TRBV6-1 .
CASSAGLRSGQETQYF TGCGCCAGCAGCGCGGGCCTGAGGAGTGGCCAAGAGACCCAGTACTTC TRBJ2-5 . TRBV5-1 .
CVAWQGTSGNTIYF TGTGTCGCGTGGCAGGGAACTTCAGGAAACACCATATATTTT TRBJ1-3 . TRBV19 .
CASSLAPGRYGYTF TGTGCCAGCAGCTTAGCGCCCGGGAGATATGGCTACACCTTC TRBJ1-2 . TRBV7-2 .
CASSRQHAPNQPQHF TGCGCCAGCAGCCGACAGCATGCGCCTAATCAGCCCCAGCATTTT TRBJ1-5 . TRBV4-1 .
CASSVGGPLAGTRSTDTQYF TGTGCCAGCAGCGTCGGAGGACCCCTAGCCGGGACTAGAAGCACAGATACGCAGTATTTT TRBJ2-3 TRBD2 TRBV9 .
CASSIRTSPLNEQFF TGCGCCAGCAGTATAAGGACTAGCCCTCTGAATGAGCAGTTCTTC TRBJ2-1 TRBD2 TRBV10-1 .
CASSLSTGMTYGYTF TGTGCCAGCAGCCTATCCACAGGGATGACTTACGGCTACACCTTC TRBJ1-2 . TRBV7-2 .
CATSRDLTGEAFF TGTGCCACCAGCAGAGATCTTACAGGGGAAGCTTTCTTT TRBJ1-1 . TRBV15 .
CASSRGTSGNEQFF TGTGCCAGCAGCCGTGGGACTAGCGGCAATGAGCAGTTCTTC TRBJ2-1 TRBD2 TRBV6-1 .
CASSLPGHPNEQFF TGTGCCAGCAGCCTCCCTGGACACCCCAATGAGCAGTTCTTC TRBJ2-1 . TRBV5-4 .
CASSPTSGSTDTQYF TGTGCCAGCAGTCCGACTAGCGGGAGCACAGATACGCAGTATTTT TRBJ2-3 TRBD2 TRBV11-2 .
CASSVAFIGNEQFF TGTGCCAGCAGCGTAGCGTTTATAGGGAATGAGCAGTTCTTC TRBJ2-1 . TRBV27 .
CASSGTGNGGYTF TGTGCCAGCAGCGGGACAGGGAATGGTGGCTACACCTTC TRBJ1-2 TRBD1 TRBV7-2 once
CASSPGTSGRYVAHEQFF TGTGCCAGCAGCCCAGGGACTAGCGGGAGGTATGTAGCCCATGAGCAGTTCTTC TRBJ2-1 TRBD2 TRBV5-6 .
CASSFNSNQPQHF TGTGCCAGCAGTTTCAATAGCAATCAGCCCCAGCATTTT TRBJ1-5 . TRBV6-6 .
CASTWITGETQYF TGCGCCAGCACCTGGATAACAGGAGAGACCCAGTACTTC TRBJ2-5 . TRBV5-1 once
CASWGGRSAGELFF TGTGCCAGTTGGGGCGGGAGGTCGGCCGGGGAGCTGTTTTTT TRBJ2-2 TRBD2 TRBV7-2 .
CASSAGTGGGYTF TGTGCCAGCAGCGCGGGGACAGGGGGAGGCTACACCTTC TRBJ1-2 TRBD1 TRBV5-4 .
CASSDLGGTDTQYF TGTGCCAGTAGTGACCTAGGAGGCACAGATACGCAGTATTTT TRBJ2-3 . TRBV19 once
CASRPDSAWNEQFF TGTGCCAGCAGACCAGACAGCGCCTGGAATGAGCAGTTCTTC TRBJ2-1 . TRBV2 .
CASSEGGQGLREQFF TGTGCCAGCAGTGAGGGGGGACAGGGACTTCGTGAGCAGTTCTTC TRBJ2-1 TRBD1 TRBV25-1 .
CASSPTWTRTYEQYF TGTGCCAGCAGCCCTACCTGGACAAGAACCTACGAGCAGTACTTC TRBJ2-7 . TRBV2 .
CASSSGLSTDTQYF TGTGCCAGCAGCTCAGGCCTCAGCACAGATACGCAGTATTTT TRBJ2-3 . TRBV7-3 .
CASTLSGTTGNEQFF TGTGCCAGCACCTTGTCCGGGACTACCGGTAATGAGCAGTTCTTC TRBJ2-1 TRBD2 TRBV9 .
CASSLGTYEAFF TGTGCCAGCAGCTTAGGGACTTATGAAGCTTTCTTT TRBJ1-1 . TRBV11-3 .
CASSGNRGTEAFF TGCGCCAGCAGTGGGAACAGGGGCACTGAAGCTTTCTTT TRBJ1-1 TRBD1 TRBV10-1 .
CASSLELSQPTDTQYF TGTGCCAGCAGCTTAGAACTCTCGCAACCTACAGATACGCAGTATTTT TRBJ2-3 . TRBV11-2 .
CASSSTGPTYNEQFF TGTGCCAGCAGCTCGACAGGGCCGACCTACAATGAGCAGTTCTTC TRBJ2-1 TRBD1 TRBV7-9 .
CASGLVLGGSTDTQYF TGTGCTAGTGGTTTGGTACTAGGGGGAAGCACAGATACGCAGTATTTT TRBJ2-3 . TRBV12-5 .
CAWGGLSVNYEQYF TGTGCCTGGGGTGGCCTAAGCGTCAACTACGAGCAGTACTTC TRBJ2-7 . TRBV30 .
CATSRARAGELFF TGTGCCACCAGCAGAGCAAGAGCCGGGGAGCTGTTTTTT TRBJ2-2 . TRBV15 .
CASSLGLAGYNEQFF TGTGCTAGCAGCTTAGGACTAGCGGGATACAATGAGCAGTTCTTC TRBJ2-1 TRBD2 TRBV7-7 .
CATSRDPGQDGGQPQHF TGTGCCACCAGCAGGGACCCGGGACAGGACGGGGGACAGCCCCAGCATTTT TRBJ1-5 TRBD1 TRBV15 .